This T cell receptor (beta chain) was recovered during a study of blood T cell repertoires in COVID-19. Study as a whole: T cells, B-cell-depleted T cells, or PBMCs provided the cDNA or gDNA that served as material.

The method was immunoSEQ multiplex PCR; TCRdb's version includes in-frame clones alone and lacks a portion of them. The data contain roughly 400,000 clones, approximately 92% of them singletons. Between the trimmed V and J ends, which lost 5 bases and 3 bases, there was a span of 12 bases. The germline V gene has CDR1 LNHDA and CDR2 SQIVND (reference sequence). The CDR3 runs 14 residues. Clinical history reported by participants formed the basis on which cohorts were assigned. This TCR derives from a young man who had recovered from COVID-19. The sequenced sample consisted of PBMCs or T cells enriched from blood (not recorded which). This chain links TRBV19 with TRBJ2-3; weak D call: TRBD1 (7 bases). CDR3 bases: TGTGCCAGTAGTGATCCAGGGGGGACAGATACGCAGTATTTT. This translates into CASSDPGGTDTQYF.